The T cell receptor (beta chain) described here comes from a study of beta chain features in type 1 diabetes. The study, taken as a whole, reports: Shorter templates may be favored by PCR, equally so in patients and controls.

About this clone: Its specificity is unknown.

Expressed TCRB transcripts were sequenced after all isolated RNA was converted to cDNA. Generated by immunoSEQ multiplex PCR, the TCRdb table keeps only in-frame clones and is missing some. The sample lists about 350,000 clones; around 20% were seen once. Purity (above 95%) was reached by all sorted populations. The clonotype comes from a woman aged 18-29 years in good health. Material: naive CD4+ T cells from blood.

For the CDR3, the DNA is TGTGCCAGCGTCCTTGGGGGGTCAAGCTCCTACAATGAGCAGTTCTTC. The encoded protein is CASVLGGSSSYNEQFF. This chain links TRBV7-9 with TRBJ2-1; a weak D match, TRBD2 (6 bases). Germline assignment: CDR1 SEHNR and CDR2 FQNEAQ (reference sequence). V was trimmed by 8 bases and J by 0 bases, leaving 17 bases between them. The CDR3 covers 16 residues.